The clone carrying this TCR beta chain was found a few times. Its antigen is unidentified. This entry belongs to a study of identical twins. The cDNA had a unique molecular identifier and a template-switch universal primer site. TCRdb processed the 5' RACE reads anew with MiXCR; each CDR3 protein has one entry. The table lists about 1.7 million distinct CDR3 sequences, 32% of them singletons. The CDR3 loop spans 14 amino acids. CDR1 SGHRS and CDR2 YFSETQ come from the germline V gene. Study-wide results and caveats: Carriage of fewer insertions was seen in abundant cord blood beta clonotypes, whereas memory repertoires showed none. Weaker excess twin sharing was observed in beta out-of-frame sequences. Twins shared out-of-frame alpha sequences with excess low generation probability.

The sample was cord blood. This clonotype originated in a newborn girl in good health. The chain links TRBV5-1 to TRBJ2-4; D remains unclear. Matching the DNA end better, TRBJ2-7 makes the J call doubtful. The CDR3 is CASSLSPKSDEQYF. As DNA, the CDR3 is TGCGCCAGCAGCTTGTCTCCCAAGTCGGACGAGCAGTACTTC.